Sequencing of this T cell receptor beta chain was carried out in a study of cytomegalovirus exposure and HLA in healthy donors. PCR primers comprised 60 Vbeta and 13 Jbeta primers. Here immunoSEQ multiplex PCR was the method, and the copy in TCRdb shows in-frame clones only, minus some. Among fewer than 200,000 clones listed, approximately 80% were seen once. This clone turned up a few times. The germline CDR1 and CDR2 sequences are MNHNS and SASEGT. The V and J ends lost 6 bases and 1 base, in that order; junction bases with no gene match: 8. This CDR3 has 15 amino acids. The V and J genes are TRBV6-1 and TRBJ2-5, with 7 bases identical to TRBD1. This receptor was taken from a woman in her forties or fifties in good health and CMV-seronegative. Material: PBMCs. DNA for the CDR3: TGTGCCAGCAGGCGCGACAGGGTTGGCCAAGAGACCCAGTACTTC. Translating it yields CASRRDRVGQETQYF.